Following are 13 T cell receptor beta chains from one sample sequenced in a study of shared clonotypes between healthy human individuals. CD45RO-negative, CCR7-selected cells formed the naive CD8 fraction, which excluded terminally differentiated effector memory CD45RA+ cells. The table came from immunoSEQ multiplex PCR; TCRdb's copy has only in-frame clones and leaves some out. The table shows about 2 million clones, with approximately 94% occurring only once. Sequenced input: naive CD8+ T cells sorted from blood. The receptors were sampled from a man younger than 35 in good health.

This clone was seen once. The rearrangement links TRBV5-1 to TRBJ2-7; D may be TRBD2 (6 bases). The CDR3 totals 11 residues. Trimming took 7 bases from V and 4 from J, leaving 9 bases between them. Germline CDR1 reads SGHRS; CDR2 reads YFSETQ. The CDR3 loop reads CASSAGYEQYF. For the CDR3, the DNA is TGCGCCAGCTCGGCGGGGTACGAGCAGTACTTC.

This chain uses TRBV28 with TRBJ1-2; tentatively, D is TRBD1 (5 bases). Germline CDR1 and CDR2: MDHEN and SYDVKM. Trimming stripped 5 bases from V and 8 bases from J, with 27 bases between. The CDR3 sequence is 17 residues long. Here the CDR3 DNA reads TGTGCCAGCAGTGGAGGTTGGGGCGGGCAGGGAATCGGCGGCTACACCTTC. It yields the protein CASSGGWGGQGIGGYTF.

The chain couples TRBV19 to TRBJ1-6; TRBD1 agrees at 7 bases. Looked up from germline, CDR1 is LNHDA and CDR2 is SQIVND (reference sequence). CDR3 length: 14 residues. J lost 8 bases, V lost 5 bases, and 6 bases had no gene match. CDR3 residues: CASSATGSHSPLHF. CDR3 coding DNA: TGTGCCAGTAGTGCGACAGGGTCTCATTCACCCCTCCACTTT.

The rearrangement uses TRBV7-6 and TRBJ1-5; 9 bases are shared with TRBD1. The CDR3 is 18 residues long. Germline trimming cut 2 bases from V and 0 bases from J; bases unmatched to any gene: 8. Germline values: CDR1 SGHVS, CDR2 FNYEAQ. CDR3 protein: CASSLSTGGPYSNQPQHF. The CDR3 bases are TGTGCCAGCAGCTTATCCACAGGGGGCCCCTATAGCAATCAGCCCCAGCATTTT. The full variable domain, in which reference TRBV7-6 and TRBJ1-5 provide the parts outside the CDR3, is GAGVSQSPRYKVTKRGQDVALRCDPISGHVSLYWYRQALGQGPEFLTYFNYEAQQDKSGLPNDRFSAERPEGSISTLTIQRTEQRDSAMYRCASSLSTGGPYSNQPQHFGDGTRLSIL.

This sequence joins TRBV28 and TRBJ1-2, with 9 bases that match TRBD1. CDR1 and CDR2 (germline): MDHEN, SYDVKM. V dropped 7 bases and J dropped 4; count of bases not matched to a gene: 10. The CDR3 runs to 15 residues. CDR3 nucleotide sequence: TGTGCCAGCACCCCTTGGACAGGGGAACTCTATGGCTACACCTTC. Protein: CASTPWTGELYGYTF.

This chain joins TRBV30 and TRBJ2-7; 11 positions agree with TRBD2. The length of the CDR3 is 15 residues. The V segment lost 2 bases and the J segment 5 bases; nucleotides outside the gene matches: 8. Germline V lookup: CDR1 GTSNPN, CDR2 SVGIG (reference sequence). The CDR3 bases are TGTGCCTGGAGTTTCTACACGGGACTAGCGGACGAGCAGTACTTC. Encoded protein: CAWSFYTGLADEQYF.

CDR3 sequence reads: CATGGPSYNEQFF. CDR3 nucleotides: TGTGCCACCGGGGGGCCAAGCTACAATGAGCAGTTCTTC. The chain links TRBV6-5 to TRBJ2-1; TRBD2 might be the D (7 bases). Germline V gene data show CDR1 as MNHEY and CDR2 as SVGAGI. The length of the CDR3 is 13 residues. The V and J ends lost 10 bases and 3 bases respectively, with 13 bases between them.

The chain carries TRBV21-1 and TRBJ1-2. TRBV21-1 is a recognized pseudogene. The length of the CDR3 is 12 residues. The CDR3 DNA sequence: TGTGCCGGAACGGAGGCTGGGTATGGCTACACCTTC. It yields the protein CAGTEAGYGYTF.

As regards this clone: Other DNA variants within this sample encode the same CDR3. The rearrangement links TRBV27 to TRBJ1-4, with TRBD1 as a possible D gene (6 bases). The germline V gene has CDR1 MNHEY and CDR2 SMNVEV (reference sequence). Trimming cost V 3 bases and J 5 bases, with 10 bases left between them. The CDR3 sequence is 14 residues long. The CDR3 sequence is CASSLTDSNEKLFF. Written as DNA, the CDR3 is TGTGCCAGCAGTTTGACGGACAGCAATGAAAAACTGTTTTTT.

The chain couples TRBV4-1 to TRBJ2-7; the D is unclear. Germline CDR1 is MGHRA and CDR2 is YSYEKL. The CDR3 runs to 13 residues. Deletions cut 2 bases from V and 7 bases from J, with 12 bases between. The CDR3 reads CASSQSPQLEQYF. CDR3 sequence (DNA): TGCGCCAGCAGCCAAAGTCCCCAATTGGAGCAGTACTTC.

The CDR3 nucleotides are TGTGCCAGCAGTTTTGCCGGGACAGAGCAGTACTTC. Encoded protein: CASSFAGTEQYF. The chain combines TRBV28 with TRBJ2-7, with D tentatively TRBD1 (6 bases). CDR3 length equals 12 residues. The V and J ends lost 3 bases and 7 bases respectively, with 10 bases between them. Germline V gives CDR1 MDHEN, CDR2 SYDVKM.

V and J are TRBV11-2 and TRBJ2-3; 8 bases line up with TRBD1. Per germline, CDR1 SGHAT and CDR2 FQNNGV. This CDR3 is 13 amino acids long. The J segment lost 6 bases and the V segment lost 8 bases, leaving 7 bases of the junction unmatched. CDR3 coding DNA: TGTGCCAGCCGGAGGACAGGGAGGGATACGCAGTATTTT. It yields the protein CASRRTGRDTQYF.

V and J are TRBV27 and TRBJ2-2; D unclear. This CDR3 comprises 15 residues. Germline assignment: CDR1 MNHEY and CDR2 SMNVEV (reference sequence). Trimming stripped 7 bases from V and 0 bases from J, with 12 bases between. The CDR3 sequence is CASTKGTPNTGELFF. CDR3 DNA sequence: TGTGCCAGCACTAAGGGAACTCCGAACACCGGGGAGCTGTTTTTT.